This T cell receptor (beta chain) stems from a study of blood T cell repertoires in COVID-19. Study at large: The study drew acute and convalescent COVID-19 samples from the United States, Italy and Spain. T cells, B-cell-depleted T cells, or PBMCs provided the cDNA or gDNA that served as material.

In the original analysis: Reference gene primer amplification gave nucleated cell count estimates. Here immunoSEQ multiplex PCR was the method, and the copy in TCRdb shows in-frame clones only, minus some. The D gene and trimming were derived from the DNA, and the V and J assignments and clone size from that table. The sample yields about 250,000 clones, 89% seen once. The CDR3 consists of 16 residues. The ends were cut back, 2 bases at V and 0 bases at J, with 11 bases in the middle. Germline V gene data show CDR1 as LGHDT and CDR2 as YNNKEL (reference sequence). The sample consisted of peripheral blood. The clonotype originates from a woman aged 40 to 50 who had recovered from COVID-19. The chain has TRBV3-1 (or the pseudogene TRBV3-2) and TRBJ1-3; D is unresolved. CDR3 nucleotide sequence: TGTGCCAGCAGCCAACCCCAGGTTAACTCTGGAAACACCATATATTTT. It is translated as CASSQPQVNSGNTIYF.